This T cell receptor beta chain was sequenced for a study of T cells in Graves' hyperthyroidism and ophthalmopathy. Study-level background: At the time of initial diagnosis and before any treatment, peripheral blood was collected.

Amplified TCR beta CDR3 regions came from RNA transcripts. During a first-round RT-PCR of the TCR CDR3, the HTBI primer set was used. Using its own MiXCR run on the multiplex PCR reads, TCRdb lists one record per CDR3 protein. Among about 480,000 distinct CDR3 sequences listed, around 24% were seen once. This clonotype has ten or more counts. V was pared by 7 bases and J by 2 bases, with 5 bases of the junction left unmatched. CDR3 length equals 14 residues. The rearrangement joins TRBV12-3 or TRBV12-4 to TRBJ2-7; the match to TRBD1 covers 10 bases. Sequencing was carried out using blood. The clonotype comes from a woman younger than 45 with Graves' ophthalmopathy. The CDR3 sequence is CASTDRGRAYEQYF. Here the CDR3 DNA reads TGTGCCAGCACCGACAGGGGGCGAGCCTACGAGCAGTACTTC.